This TCR beta chain was captured in a study of regulatory T cells in long-lasting Graves disease. Germline V lookup: CDR1 MNHEY, CDR2 SVGEGT. Trimming took off 6 bases at V and 7 bases at J, with 25 bases between the two ends. The CDR3 contains 17 residues. Time point meaning: newly diagnosed GD, antithyroid drugs for less than 3 months. The authors made the TCR library using RNA they extracted from PBMCs. Graves' disease diagnoses used American Thyroid Association guidelines. This clonotype was recorded many times. The authors built TCR beta libraries using iRepertoire HTBI primers and Arm-PCR of CDR3 regions. TCRdb redid the calling of the multiplex PCR reads with MiXCR, one entry per CDR3 protein. The sample carries over 450,000 distinct CDR3 sequences, more than 10% recorded once. These data were also reused for a study on T cells in Graves' hyperthyroidism and ophthalmopathy.

The sequencing used peripheral blood mononuclear cells (PBMCs), collected at new diagnosis, from a patient treated with antithyroid drugs. The gene calls are TRBV6-2 or TRBV6-3 and TRBJ2-1; a weak D match, TRBD2 (5 bases). The TCR was taken from a woman aged 25 to 39 with Graves disease. The DNA of the CDR3 is TGTGCCAGCAGCCAAATCTGGAGATTCCCAAGCGGTAATGAGCAGTTCTTC. Amino acid sequence: CASSQIWRFPSGNEQFF.